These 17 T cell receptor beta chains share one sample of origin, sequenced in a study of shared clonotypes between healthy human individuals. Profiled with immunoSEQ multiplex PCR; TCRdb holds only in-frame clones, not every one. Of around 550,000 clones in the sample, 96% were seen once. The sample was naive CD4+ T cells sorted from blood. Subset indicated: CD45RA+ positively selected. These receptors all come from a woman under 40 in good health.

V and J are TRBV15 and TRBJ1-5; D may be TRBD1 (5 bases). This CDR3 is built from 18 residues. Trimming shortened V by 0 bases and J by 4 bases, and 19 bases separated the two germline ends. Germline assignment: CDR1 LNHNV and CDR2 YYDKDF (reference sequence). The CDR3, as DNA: TGTGCCACCAGCAGAGATTTTGGCATGTGGGGGGGTAATCAGCCCCAGCATTTT. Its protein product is CATSRDFGMWGGNQPQHF.

DNA for the CDR3: TGTGCCAGCAGCCAAGATCTCCGCGGCGGAACCTACGAGCAGTACTTC. Its translation is CASSQDLRGGTYEQYF. The chain joins TRBV4-2 to TRBJ2-7; D is undetermined. This CDR3 has 16 residues. Trimming shortened V by 0 bases and J by 2 bases, and 14 bases separated the two germline ends. Germline loops: CDR1 LGHNA, CDR2 YNFKEQ.

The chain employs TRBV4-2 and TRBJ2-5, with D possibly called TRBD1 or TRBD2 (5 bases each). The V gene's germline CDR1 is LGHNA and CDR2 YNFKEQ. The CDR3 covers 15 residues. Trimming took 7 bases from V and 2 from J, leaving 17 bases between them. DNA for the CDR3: TGTGCCAGCAACTGCCCCTCGGGACCACAAGAGACCCAGTACTTC. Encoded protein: CASNCPSGPQETQYF.

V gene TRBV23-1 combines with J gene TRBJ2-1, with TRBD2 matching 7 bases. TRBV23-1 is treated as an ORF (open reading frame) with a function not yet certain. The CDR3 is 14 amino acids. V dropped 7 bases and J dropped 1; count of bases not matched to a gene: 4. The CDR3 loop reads CASTLGGSYNEQFF. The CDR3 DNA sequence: TGCGCCAGCACCCTCGGGGGGTCCTACAATGAGCAGTTCTTC.

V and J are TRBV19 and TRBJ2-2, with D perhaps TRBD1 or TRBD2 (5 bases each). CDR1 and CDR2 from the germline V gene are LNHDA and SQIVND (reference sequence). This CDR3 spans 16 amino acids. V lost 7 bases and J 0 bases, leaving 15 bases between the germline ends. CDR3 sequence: CASNVMGRPNTGELFF. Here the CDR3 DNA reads TGTGCCAGTAATGTAATGGGACGGCCGAACACCGGGGAGCTGTTTTTT. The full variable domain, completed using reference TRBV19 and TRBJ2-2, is DGGITQSPKYLFRKEGQNVTLSCEQNLNHDAMYWYRQDPGQGLRLIYYSQIVNDFQKGDIAEGYSVSREKKESFPLTVTSAQKNPTAFYLCASNVMGRPNTGELFFGEGSRLTVL.

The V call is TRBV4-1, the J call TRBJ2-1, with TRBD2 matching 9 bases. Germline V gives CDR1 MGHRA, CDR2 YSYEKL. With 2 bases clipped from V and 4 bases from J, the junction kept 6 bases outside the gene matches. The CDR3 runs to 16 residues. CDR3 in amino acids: CASSQPSGKRYNEQFF. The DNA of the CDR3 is TGCGCCAGCAGCCAACCTAGCGGGAAGAGGTACAATGAGCAGTTCTTC.

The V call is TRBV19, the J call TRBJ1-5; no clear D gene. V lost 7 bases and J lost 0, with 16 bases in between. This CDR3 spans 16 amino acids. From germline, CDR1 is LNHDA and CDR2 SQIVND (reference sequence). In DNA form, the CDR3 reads TGTGCCAGTACGAGAGGTTTTTCCTATAGCAATCAGCCCCAGCATTTT. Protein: CASTRGFSYSNQPQHF.

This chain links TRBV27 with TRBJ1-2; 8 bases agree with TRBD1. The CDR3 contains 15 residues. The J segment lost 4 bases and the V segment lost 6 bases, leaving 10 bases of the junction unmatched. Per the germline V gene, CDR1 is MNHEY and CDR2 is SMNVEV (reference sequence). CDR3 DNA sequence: TGTGCCAGCAGAGAGGGACAGGACAGCTCCTATGGCTACACCTTC. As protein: CASREGQDSSYGYTF.

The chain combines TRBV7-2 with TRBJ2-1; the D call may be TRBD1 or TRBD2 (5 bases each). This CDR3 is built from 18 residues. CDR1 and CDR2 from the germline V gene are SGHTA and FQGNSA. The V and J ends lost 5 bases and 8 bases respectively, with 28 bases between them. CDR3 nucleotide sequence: TGTGCCAGCAGCCTACGGGACCCCATAGTGGGAGAGTCGGATGAGCAGTTCTTC. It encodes CASSLRDPIVGESDEQFF.

In DNA form, the CDR3 reads TGTGCCAGCAGTTCCGCGACCCGACCCTACGAGCAGTACTTC. This translates into CASSSATRPYEQYF. V usage is TRBV28 and J usage is TRBJ2-5; D not certain. The assigned J gene may be wrong: the sequence end matches TRBJ2-7 better. CDR3 size: 14 residues. Germline V lookup: CDR1 MDHEN, CDR2 SYDVKM.

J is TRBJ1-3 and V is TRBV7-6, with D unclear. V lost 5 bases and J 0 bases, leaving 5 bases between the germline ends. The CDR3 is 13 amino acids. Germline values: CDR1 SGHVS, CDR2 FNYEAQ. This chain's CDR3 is CASSHSSGNTIYF. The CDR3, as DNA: TGTGCCAGCAGCCATAGCTCTGGAAACACCATATATTTT.

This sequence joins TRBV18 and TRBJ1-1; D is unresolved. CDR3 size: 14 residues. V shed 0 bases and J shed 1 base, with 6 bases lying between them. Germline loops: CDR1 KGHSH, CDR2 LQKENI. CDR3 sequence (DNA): TGTGCCAGCTCACCACCGGCAGGGAACACTGAAGCTTTCTTT. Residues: CASSPPAGNTEAFF.

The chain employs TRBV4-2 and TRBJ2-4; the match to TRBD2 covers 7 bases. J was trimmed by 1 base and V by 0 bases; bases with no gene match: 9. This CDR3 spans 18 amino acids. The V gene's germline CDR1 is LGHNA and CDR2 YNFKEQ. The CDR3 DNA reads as TGTGCCAGCAGCCAAGAGCGGGGGAGGGGTAGGGCCAAAAACATTCAGTACTTC. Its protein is CASSQERGRGRAKNIQYF.

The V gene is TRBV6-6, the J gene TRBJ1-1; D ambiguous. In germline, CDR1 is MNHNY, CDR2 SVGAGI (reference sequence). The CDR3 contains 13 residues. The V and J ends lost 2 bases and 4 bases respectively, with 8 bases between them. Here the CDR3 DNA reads TGTGCCAGCAGTTACGTTAGTGGCACTGAAGCTTTCTTT. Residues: CASSYVSGTEAFF.

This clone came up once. CDR3 residues: CASSVGTHYEQYF. DNA for the CDR3: TGTGCCAGCAGCGTCGGGACACATTACGAGCAGTACTTC. V gene TRBV5-4 combines with J gene TRBJ2-7, with a tentative D call TRBD1 (6 bases). The CDR3 loop spans 13 amino acids. With 4 bases removed from V and 4 bases from J, the gap between germline ends came to 12 bases. Germline V gives CDR1 SGHNT, CDR2 YYREEE (reference sequence).

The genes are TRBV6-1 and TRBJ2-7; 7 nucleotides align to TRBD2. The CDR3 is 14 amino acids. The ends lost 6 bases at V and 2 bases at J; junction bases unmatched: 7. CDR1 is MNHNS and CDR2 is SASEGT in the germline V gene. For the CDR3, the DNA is TGTGCCAGCAGGGGCGGGAGTATAACCTACGAGCAGTACTTC. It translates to CASRGGSITYEQYF.

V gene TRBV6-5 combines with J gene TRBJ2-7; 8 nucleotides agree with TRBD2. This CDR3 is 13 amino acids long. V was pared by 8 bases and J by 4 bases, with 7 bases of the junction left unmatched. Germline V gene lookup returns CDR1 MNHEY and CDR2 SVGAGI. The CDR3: CASSRRGGYEQYF. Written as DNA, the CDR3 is TGTGCCAGCTCCCGCCGGGGGGGTTACGAGCAGTACTTC.